The rows below give T cell receptor beta chains drawn from one sample of a study of cytomegalovirus exposure and HLA in healthy donors. Using immunoSEQ multiplex PCR, the repertoire was profiled, and TCRdb retains in-frame clones only, with some absent. The sample yields about 170,000 clones, about 76% seen once. The sequenced sample consisted of PBMCs. These receptor sequences come from a woman between 18 and 30 years old in good health and CMV-seropositive. Each CDR3 is given with its conserved first and last residue. D genes are given only for firm matches. Some rows mark clone size as missing; the rest say once, few, many or name a class of expanded clone.

d_gene	v_gene	j_gene	abundance	CDR3nt	CDR3aa
.	TRBV9	TRBJ1-2	.	TGTGCCAGCAGCGGCAGCGGGGGTTATGGCTACACCTTC	CASSGSGGYGYTF
TRBD2	TRBV4-3	TRBJ2-4	.	TGCGCCAGCAGCCAAGATCAGCTAGCGGGGACCGTTTCACCGGTGGACATTCAGTACTTC	CASSQDQLAGTVSPVDIQYF
.	TRBV6-5	TRBJ1-2	.	TGTGCCAGCAGAGTACAGGGAAACTATGGCTACACCTTC	CASRVQGNYGYTF
TRBD2	TRBV6-6	TRBJ2-7	.	TGTGCCAGCACCCCCCAGCGGGGCAAGTACGAGCAGTACTTC	CASTPQRGKYEQYF
TRBD1	TRBV5-1	TRBJ2-1	.	TGCGCCAGCAGCTTGGATGGGACAGGGGCATACAATGAGCAGTTCTTC	CASSLDGTGAYNEQFF
.	TRBV6-4	TRBJ2-2	.	TGTGCCAGCAGTGACTCCACGGGGTTAGGGGAGCTGTTTTTT	CASSDSTGLGELFF
.	TRBV28	TRBJ1-4	.	TGTGCCAGCAGTTTGTCCCGTGGGGGGGCGAGGGAAAAACTGTTTTTT	CASSLSRGGAREKLFF
.	TRBV12-5	TRBJ2-2	few	TGTGCTAGTGGTACTCCTATTGCCGCTTGGGAGACCGGGGAGCTGTTTTTT	CASGTPIAAWETGELFF
TRBD2	TRBV9	TRBJ2-1	.	TGTGCCAGCAGCGCCGGGACTAACCACTACAATGAGCAGTTCTTC	CASSAGTNHYNEQFF
TRBD1	TRBV9	TRBJ2-1	.	TGTGCCAGCAGCGGCTACAGGGGCGGTTCCTACAATGAGCAGTTCTTC	CASSGYRGGSYNEQFF
TRBD1	TRBV7-2	TRBJ2-7	.	TGTGCCAGCAGCTTAGGGACAGGCACCTACGAGCAGTACTTC	CASSLGTGTYEQYF
TRBD1	TRBV4-2	TRBJ2-5	few	TGTGCCAGTGCGAGGGCCGGGACAGGGGACGAGACCCAGTACTTC	CASARAGTGDETQYF
.	TRBV7-8	TRBJ1-5	.	TGTGCCAGCAGCTTTATCAGCGTTGAGCCCCAGCATTTT	CASSFISVEPQHF
.	TRBV7-9	TRBJ2-1	.	TGTGCCAGCAGCCCAGAGTTTGTGGGCGAGCAGTTCTTC	CASSPEFVGEQFF
.	TRBV2	TRBJ2-7	.	TGTGCCAGCACCCAAGGGGGCTACGAGCAGTACTTC	CASTQGGYEQYF
TRBD1	TRBV7-2	TRBJ2-5	.	TGTGCCAGCAGCCAAGGACAGGGGTTTCTTCAAGAGACCCAGTACTTC	CASSQGQGFLQETQYF
TRBD2	TRBV30	TRBJ2-1	.	TGTGCCTGGGATCGGGGGGGTCGAGGCAATGAGCAGTTCTTC	CAWDRGGRGNEQFF
.	TRBV6-1	TRBJ1-3	few	TGTGCCAGCAGTGAATTGGGGCGGCTCTCTGGAAACACCATATATTTT	CASSELGRLSGNTIYF
TRBD1	TRBV6-5	TRBJ2-7	.	TGTGCCAGCAGTAAACCCGGGACAGGGGCCTACGAGCAGTACTTC	CASSKPGTGAYEQYF
.	TRBV27	TRBJ2-1	.	TGTGCCAGCAGGAATAGCGGTGGTGAGCAGTTCTTC	CASRNSGGEQFF
TRBD2	TRBV7-3	TRBJ2-1	.	TGTGCCAGCAGCCCGAGCGGGGGGGTGAGAAATGAGCAGTTCTTC	CASSPSGGVRNEQFF
.	TRBV4-3	TRBJ1-1	few	TGCGCCAGCAGCCAAGATACCTCAGGATCTTACACTGAAGCTTTCTTT	CASSQDTSGSYTEAFF
TRBD2	TRBV5-1	TRBJ2-3	.	TGCGCCAGCAGCGCGGATAGCGGGGCGGCAGCAGATACGCAGTATTTT	CASSADSGAAADTQYF
TRBD2	TRBV7-7	TRBJ2-5	.	TGTGCTAGCAGCTCCGCGGGAGGGACCGAGACCCAGTACTTC	CASSSAGGTETQYF
.	TRBV4-3	TRBJ1-1	.	TGCGCCAGCAGCTTGGGGGGGGGCACTGAAGCTTTCTTT	CASSLGGGTEAFF
.	TRBV2	TRBJ2-5	.	TGTGCCAGCAGTGAAGGGCGGGGCAGCCAAGAGACCCAGTACTTC	CASSEGRGSQETQYF
.	TRBV7-9	TRBJ2-2	.	TGTTCCAGCAGCTTCCTGACGGGCACCGGGGAGCTGTTTTTT	CSSSFLTGTGELFF
.	TRBV7-2	TRBJ2-7	.	TGTGCCAGCAGCGGACTAGGGGGAGTTGGAAACGAGCAGTACTTC	CASSGLGGVGNEQYF
TRBD2	TRBV18	TRBJ2-5	few	TGTGCCAGCTCACCGTTTACTAGCGGGGGAGAGACCCAGTACTTC	CASSPFTSGGETQYF
TRBD1	TRBV5-6	TRBJ1-2	.	TGTGCCAGCAGTCGACAGGGGTGGTATGGCTACACCTTC	CASSRQGWYGYTF
.	TRBV6-5	TRBJ2-2	.	TGTGCCAGCAGAAGCCGGAACACCGGGGAGCTGTTTTTT	CASRSRNTGELFF
.	TRBV14	TRBJ2-7	.	TGTGCCAGCAGCCAAGGGCCAGGGGGGTCCTACGAGCAGTACTTC	CASSQGPGGSYEQYF
.	TRBV29-1	TRBJ2-1	.	TGCAGCGTCACTCCGGGACAAATCGACAATGAGCAGTTCTTC	CSVTPGQIDNEQFF
TRBD1	TRBV4-1	TRBJ2-7	.	TGCGCCAGCAGCACCCAACAGGGGGCGCGGTACGAGCAGTACTTC	CASSTQQGARYEQYF
.	TRBV19	TRBJ2-7	.	TGTGCCAGTAGTATACAGGCTGGATTCGAGCAGTACTTC	CASSIQAGFEQYF
TRBD2	TRBV7-2	TRBJ2-2	.	TGTGCCAGCAGCTTAGTCGGGGGGAAGAACACCGGGGAGCTGTTTTTT	CASSLVGGKNTGELFF
TRBD2	TRBV11-3	TRBJ2-5	.	TGTGCCAGCAGCCCCCGGGGACTAGCGGGGGGCCCAGAGACCCAGTACTTC	CASSPRGLAGGPETQYF
TRBD2	TRBV7-3	TRBJ2-2	.	TGTGCCAGCAGCTTAACACCGGGACTAGCCTCCACCGGGGAGCTGTTTTTT	CASSLTPGLASTGELFF
.	TRBV2	TRBJ2-2	.	TGTGCCAGCAGACGAGACAGAAACACCGGGGAGCTGTTTTTT	CASRRDRNTGELFF
TRBD1	TRBV5-4	TRBJ1-5	.	TGTGCCAGCAGCTTCTGGACAGGTGATGGCAATCAGCCCCAGCATTTT	CASSFWTGDGNQPQHF
.	TRBV7-9	TRBJ1-4	few	TGTGCCAGCAGCTCCGGGGTCAGTGGTGGGGAACTGTTTTTT	CASSSGVSGGELFF
TRBD1	TRBV7-2	TRBJ2-7	once	TGTGCCAGCAGCTTCCGACAGGGAAAGTCGGGGCAGTACTTC	CASSFRQGKSGQYF
TRBD1	TRBV7-9	TRBJ1-3	.	TGTGCCAGCAGCAGGGACAGGGTGGACGGAAACACCATATATTTT	CASSRDRVDGNTIYF
TRBD1	TRBV7-6	TRBJ1-1	few	TGTGCCAGCAGCTCGACGCCGCGACAGGGGGAGACTGAAGCTTTCTTT	CASSSTPRQGETEAFF
.	TRBV18	TRBJ1-6	few	TGTGCCAGCTCACGCGTGGGGGGAGTGGGGTCACCCCTCCACTTT	CASSRVGGVGSPLHF
.	TRBV19	TRBJ1-2	few	TGTGCCAGTAGTATTGTTCCAAGCACTAACTATGGCTACACCTTC	CASSIVPSTNYGYTF
.	TRBV4-3	TRBJ1-2	.	TGCGCCAGCAGCCAAGAGGCACCCACTAACTATGGCTACACCTTC	CASSQEAPTNYGYTF
.	TRBV7-9	TRBJ2-7	.	TGTGCCAGCAGCTGGAGCTCCGAGCAGTACTTC	CASSWSSEQYF
.	TRBV7-2	TRBJ2-3	.	TGTGCCAGCAGCCGGAGGGTCACAGATACGCAGTATTTT	CASSRRVTDTQYF
.	TRBV30	TRBJ1-4	.	TGTGCCTGGAGTGTAAAGGGGGAGGAAAAACTGTTTTTT	CAWSVKGEEKLFF
TRBD2	TRBV5-1	TRBJ2-2	.	TGCGCCAGCAGCTTAGAAGCGGGGCGCAACACCGGGGAGCTGTTTTTT	CASSLEAGRNTGELFF
.	TRBV28	TRBJ1-6	.	TGTGCCAGCCAGGCCATGACAGAAGAGTTGAATTCACCCCTCCACTTT	CASQAMTEELNSPLHF
TRBD2	TRBV29-1	TRBJ2-1	.	TGCAGCGTGGGACTAGCGCCGTACAATGAGCAGTTCTTC	CSVGLAPYNEQFF
TRBD1	TRBV6-5	TRBJ1-2	.	TGTGCCAGCAGCCCGGGACAGCTCTATGGCTACACCTTC	CASSPGQLYGYTF
TRBD1	TRBV6-1	TRBJ1-5	.	TGTGCCACCCAGGACAGGGCCGGCAATCAGCCCCAGCATTTT	CATQDRAGNQPQHF